The 21 T cell receptor beta chains below come from one sample, sequenced in a study of radiation and T cells in renal cell carcinoma. Repertoires were generated with immunoSEQ multiplex PCR, while TCRdb's copy carries only in-frame clones and drops some. The table lists about 150,000 clones, about nine tenths of them singletons, with 10% to 15% in the top ten. Time point noted: blood 2 weeks post-SBRT. Treatment meaning: 15 Gy SBRT to primary tumor, nephrectomy 4 weeks later. The specimen was blood, collected from a patient whose treatment included radiotherapy and nephrectomy. The receptors shown here come from a woman in her fifties or sixties with renal cell carcinoma.

The rearrangement joins TRBV9 to TRBJ2-2, with TRBD1 identical over 7 bases. This CDR3 region has 15 residues. The junction had 5 bases not matched to a gene; V was cut back by 1 base and J by 5 bases. Germline values: CDR1 SGDLS, CDR2 YYNGEE. The CDR3 sequence: CASSVLGGETGELFF. The CDR3 bases are TGTGCCAGCAGCGTATTAGGGGGCGAAACCGGGGAGCTGTTTTTT.

This clone was observed once. The chain carries TRBV4-3 and TRBJ1-3, with 8 bases fitting TRBD1. V shed 0 bases, J shed 0 bases, and the junction held 1 base outside the gene matches. From germline, CDR1 is LGHNA and CDR2 YSLEER. The CDR3 length is 16 residues. CDR3 bases: TGCGCCAGCAGCCAAGATACAGGGGGCTCTGGAAACACCATATATTTT. The encoded protein is CASSQDTGGSGNTIYF.

The CDR3 DNA is TGCGCCAGCAGCTTATCCGGGACAGGGAACACTGAAGCTTTCTTT. Translation: CASSLSGTGNTEAFF. The chain links TRBV5-1 to TRBJ1-1, with 8 bases aligning to TRBD1. The CDR3 has 15 amino acids. V shed 2 bases, J shed 1 base, and the junction held 4 bases outside the gene matches. Germline CDR1 SGHRS, CDR2 YFSETQ.

This rearrangement joins TRBV2 to TRBJ2-1; D gene ambiguous. In germline, CDR1 is SNHLY, CDR2 FYNNEI. The CDR3 totals 14 residues. Trimming removed 7 bases at V and 8 bases at J, with 18 bases between. Written as DNA, the CDR3 is TGTGCCAGCACCAAAGCCACCCAAGAGCATGAGCAGTTCTTC. Protein sequence: CASTKATQEHEQFF.

The CDR3 reads CASGGTSPYEQYF. In DNA form, the CDR3 reads TGTGCCAGCGGGGGTACTAGTCCCTACGAGCAGTACTTC. The V call is TRBV9, the J call TRBJ2-5; tentatively, D is TRBD1 or TRBD2 (5 bases each). The closer fit of TRBJ2-7 to the DNA end suggests the J call may be wrong. Germline lookup yields CDR1 SGDLS and CDR2 YYNGEE. CDR3 length: 13 amino acids.

This clone is a singleton in its sample. V usage is TRBV5-1 and J usage is TRBJ2-1, with 8 positions matching TRBD2. The CDR3 loop spans 16 amino acids. V lost 2 bases to trimming and J lost 9 bases; unmatched junction nucleotides: 13. Germline V gives CDR1 SGHRS, CDR2 YFSETQ. The CDR3 coding sequence is TGCGCCAGCAGCTTAAAACGTAGCGGGGCTGCTGGTGAGCAGTTCTTC. Its protein is CASSLKRSGAAGEQFF.

J is TRBJ2-5 and V is TRBV2; 7 bases fit TRBD2. This CDR3 has 19 residues. Germline V gene data show CDR1 as SNHLY and CDR2 as FYNNEI. V trimming: 4 bases; J trimming: 4 bases; junction bases outside the gene matches: 21. The CDR3 region is CASSGSFRLAVGGGETQYF. For the CDR3, the DNA is TGTGCCAGCAGTGGGTCCTTTAGACTAGCCGTGGGTGGAGGAGAGACCCAGTACTTC.

V is TRBV5-1 and J is TRBJ1-2; maybe TRBD1 (5 bases). Trimming removed 5 bases from V and 3 bases from J, with 5 bases in between. The CDR3 is 11 amino acids. CDR1 and CDR2 from the germline V gene are SGHRS and YFSETQ. CDR3 DNA: TGCGCCAGCAGACAGGACTATGGCTACACCTTC. It translates to CASRQDYGYTF.

The chain employs TRBV19 and TRBJ1-4; D gene ambiguous. The germline CDR1 and CDR2 sequences are LNHDA and SQIVND (reference sequence). Trimming left V 3 bases short and J 0 bases short, with 11 bases between. This CDR3 spans 16 amino acids. The CDR3 DNA is TGTGCCAGTAGTATTCCGGCAGCCCCAACTAATGAAAAACTGTTTTTT. This gives the protein CASSIPAAPTNEKLFF. Full variable domain (rest looked up from reference TRBV19 and TRBJ1-4): DGGITQSPKYLFRKEGQNVTLSCEQNLNHDAMYWYRQDPGQGLRLIYYSQIVNDFQKGDIAEGYSVSREKKESFPLTVTSAQKNPTAFYLCASSIPAAPTNEKLFFGSGTQLSVL.

The chain couples TRBV25-1 to TRBJ2-2, with 7 bases aligning to TRBD1. J lost 1 base, V lost 8 bases, and 4 bases had no gene match. Looked up from germline, CDR1 is MGHDK and CDR2 is SYGVNS. This CDR3 has 14 residues. The CDR3 sequence is CASSGTVNTGELFF. CDR3 nucleotide sequence: TGTGCCAGCTCCGGGACAGTGAACACCGGGGAGCTGTTTTTT.

This clone showed up many times. This sequence joins TRBV7-2 and TRBJ2-7, with D uncertain. Trimming left V 2 bases short and J 7 bases short, with 12 bases between. Per the germline V gene, CDR1 is SGHTA and CDR2 is FQGNSA. The CDR3 has 13 amino acids. The CDR3 reads CASSLNPSREQYF. The CDR3 nucleotides are TGTGCCAGCAGCTTAAACCCCTCCCGGGAGCAGTACTTC.

The V gene is TRBV19, the J gene TRBJ2-3; 8 nucleotides line up with TRBD1. The CDR3 spans 14 residues. Per germline, CDR1 LNHDA and CDR2 SQIVND (reference sequence). J gave up 4 bases and V 4 bases, and 4 bases lay outside the gene matches. CDR3 residues: CASSTGQGPDTQYF. The DNA of the CDR3 is TGTGCCAGTAGTACCGGACAGGGTCCAGATACGCAGTATTTT.

The J gene is TRBJ1-6, the V gene TRBV5-8; D is ambiguous. Trimming took 2 bases from V and 7 from J, leaving 22 bases between them. The V gene's germline CDR1 is SGHTS and CDR2 YDEGEE. The CDR3 totals 18 residues. CDR3 nucleotides: TGTGCCAGCAGCTTAATCCCAATAGCCATTTCGGGAAATTCACCCCTCCACTTT. It is translated as CASSLIPIAISGNSPLHF.

The rearrangement links TRBV20-1 to TRBJ2-5; D is unclear. V lost 0 bases and J 12 bases, leaving 11 bases between the germline ends. CDR1 is DFQATT and CDR2 is SNEGSKA in the germline V gene (reference sequence). This CDR3 comprises 11 residues. Written as DNA, the CDR3 is TGCAGTGCTAGAGAGGGCCCTAGGGAGTACTTC. Translation gives CSAREGPREYF.

In its sample, this clone was seen once. Relative to the germline gene, one junction end is altered; a read error may explain this. The rearrangement joins TRBV7-7 to TRBJ2-1; 10 bases agree with TRBD1. Germline lookup yields CDR1 SSHAT and CDR2 FNYEAQ (reference sequence). The CDR3 sequence is 14 residues long. This CDR3 is CASSPGQGVNEQFF. The CDR3 DNA follows: TGTGCTAGCAGCCCTGGACAGGGGGTTAATGAGCAGTTCTTC.

The rearrangement joins TRBV4-1 to TRBJ2-6; perhaps D is TRBD1 or TRBD2 (5 bases each). There are 17 residues in the CDR3. V dropped 0 bases and J dropped 2 bases, with 11 bases sitting between them. The germline V gene encodes CDR1 MGHRA and CDR2 YSYEKL. CDR3 amino acids: CASSQEGTAPGANVLTF. The CDR3, as DNA: TGCGCCAGCAGCCAAGAAGGGACGGCGCCTGGGGCCAACGTCCTGACTTTC.

The chain uses TRBV30 and TRBJ2-5; D perhaps matches TRBD2 (6 bases). Germline V gene sequence: CDR1 GTSNPN, CDR2 SVGIG (reference sequence). The V gene lost 4 bases and the J gene lost 5 bases, with 11 bases spanning the gap. The CDR3 length is 12 residues. The CDR3 bases are TGTGCCTGGACCAGGGCGGGGGAGACCCAGTACTTC. Translated: CAWTRAGETQYF.

The V and J genes are TRBV6-5 and TRBJ1-3; D ambiguous. Germline CDR1 MNHEY, CDR2 SVGAGI. The CDR3 is 15 residues long. The V and J ends lost 0 bases and 2 bases respectively, with 8 bases between them. CDR3 bases: TGTGCCAGCAGTTACTCAACAGACGCTGGAAACACCATATATTTT. As protein: CASSYSTDAGNTIYF.

The gene calls are TRBV6-1 and TRBJ2-5; 7 nucleotides line up with TRBD2. Trimming removed 10 bases from V and 2 bases from J; junction bases left unmatched: 7. CDR3 length equals 13 residues. Germline lookup yields CDR1 MNHNS and CDR2 SASEGT. CDR3 protein: CAILVRGQETQYF. The CDR3 coding sequence is TGTGCCATACTAGTGCGGGGGCAAGAGACCCAGTACTTC.

The chain is built from TRBV6-5 and TRBJ1-2; no clear D gene. The germline V gene encodes CDR1 MNHEY and CDR2 SVGAGI. Trimming pared 2 bases from V and 3 bases from J, leaving 7 bases between. The CDR3 is made up of 13 amino acids. CDR3: CASSYAGYYGYTF. Written as DNA, the CDR3 is TGTGCCAGCAGTTACGCAGGATACTATGGCTACACCTTC.

This clone has just a few counts. The chain has TRBV18 and TRBJ1-1; possible D gene TRBD1, 5 bases. The germline V and J ends were trimmed by 3 bases and 0 bases, with 14 bases remaining between them. This CDR3 contains 16 residues. Germline V gives CDR1 KGHSH, CDR2 LQKENI. CDR3 protein: CASSPRGEHMNTEAFF. In DNA, the CDR3 is TGTGCCAGCTCACCCCGGGGGGAGCACATGAACACTGAAGCTTTCTTT.